This T cell receptor beta chain was found in a study of control samples from healthy donors and cancer patients (dated by TCRdb to about 2020). Comments on this clone: What this receptor recognizes is not known. No qualities accompany the bases; no much larger clone lies one base away.

Libraries were made using the immunoSEQ multiplex PCR assay. The clones in this table, taken by TCRdb from immuneACCESS, are in-frame only. Not every clone is retained; where verified, under half of the shortfall comes from an unresolved V gene, and the cause of the rest is unknown. The sample contains about 81,000 clones, 94% of them found a single time. Roughly 5% of the sample comes from the top ten. Relative to germline, V is 1 base shorter and J is 2 bases shorter, with 9 bases between their ends. Reading the germline V gene (reference sequence) gives CDR1 LGHDT and CDR2 YNNKEL. Measured from the cysteine to the phenylalanine, the CDR3 is 15 residues long. The kept DNA is CDR3 alone, 45 bases in frame from the first base.

Sequenced: blood. The sequence joins TRBV3-1 (or the pseudogene TRBV3-2) to TRBJ1-5; tentative D gene TRBD1, with 5 bases matching. This sequence originates from a woman aged 18 to 35 in good health. In nucleotide form, the sequence is TGTGCCAGCAGCCAAGGGTGGGGGGGCAATCAGCCCCAGCATTTT. This gives the protein CASSQGWGGNQPQHF.